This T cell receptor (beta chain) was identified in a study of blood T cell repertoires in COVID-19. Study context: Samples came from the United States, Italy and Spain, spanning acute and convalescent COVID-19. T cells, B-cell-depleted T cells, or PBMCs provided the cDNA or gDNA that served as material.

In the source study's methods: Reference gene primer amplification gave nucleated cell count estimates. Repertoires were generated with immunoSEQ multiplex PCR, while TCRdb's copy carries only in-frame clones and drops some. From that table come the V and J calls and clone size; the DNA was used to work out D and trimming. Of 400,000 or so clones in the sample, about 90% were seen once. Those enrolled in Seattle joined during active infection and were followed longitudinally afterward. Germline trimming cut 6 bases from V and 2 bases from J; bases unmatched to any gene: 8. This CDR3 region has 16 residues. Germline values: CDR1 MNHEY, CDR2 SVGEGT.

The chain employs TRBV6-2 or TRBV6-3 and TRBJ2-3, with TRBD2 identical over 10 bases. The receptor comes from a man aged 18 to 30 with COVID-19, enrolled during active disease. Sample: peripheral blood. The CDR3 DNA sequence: TGTGCCAGCAGCGGTGGAGCGGGGGGGTACACAGATACGCAGTATTTT. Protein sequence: CASSGGAGGYTDTQYF.